The 24 T cell receptor beta chains given below trace back to one sample, sequenced in a study of OX40 agonist ivuxolimab in advanced cancers. The data were produced by immunoSEQ multiplex PCR, yet TCRdb's version contains in-frame clones alone and is incomplete. This sample has 53,000 or so clones, with 84% found just once. The sequenced sample was CD4+ or CD8+ T cells sorted from blood, obtained in a trial of the OX40 agonist ivuxolimab. All receptors come from an adult with an advanced solid tumor such as melanoma, head and neck, liver or kidney cancer.

The chain uses TRBV18 and TRBJ2-1; D could derive from TRBD1 or TRBD2 (5 bases each). Trimming removed 0 bases at V and 4 bases at J, with 13 bases between. The CDR3 contains 16 residues. CDR1 is KGHSH and CDR2 is LQKENI in the germline V gene. In DNA form, the CDR3 reads TGTGCCAGCTCACCACCCATCAGTGAGGGGTACAATGAGCAGTTCTTC. It yields the protein CASSPPISEGYNEQFF.

This sequence joins TRBV6-9 and TRBJ2-7; TRBD1 is a possible D gene (6 bases). The CDR3 has 13 amino acids. Germline CDR1 and CDR2: MNHGY and SVAAGI. The V end was cut by 6 bases, the J end by 5 bases, with 14 bases between. In nucleotides, the CDR3 is TGTGCCAGCAGGACCCTAGGACAGAACGAGCAGTACTTC. Translated: CASRTLGQNEQYF.

The J gene is TRBJ2-5, the V gene TRBV5-1, with D hard to call. This CDR3 spans 14 amino acids. V was shortened by 7 bases and J by 2 bases, with 15 bases between the two germline ends. The germline V gene encodes CDR1 SGHRS and CDR2 YFSETQ. Written as DNA, the CDR3 is TGCGCCAGCTCCTCCGCCAGGCCACAAGAGACCCAGTACTTC. Translation gives CASSSARPQETQYF.

This clone has just a few counts. The chain links TRBV29-1 to TRBJ1-1; D remains unclear. V was shortened by 1 base and J by 5 bases, with 14 bases between the two germline ends. The germline CDR1 and CDR2 sequences are SQVTM and ANQGSEA. CDR3 length: 14 residues. The CDR3 region is CSVEAIGGRTEAFF. In DNA, the CDR3 is TGCAGCGTTGAAGCTATTGGCGGCAGGACTGAAGCTTTCTTT.

V gene TRBV29-1 combines with J gene TRBJ1-1; D might be TRBD1 (5 bases). The CDR3 is 14 amino acids. V was shortened by 5 bases and J by 5 bases, with 18 bases between the two germline ends. CDR1 and CDR2 from the germline V gene are SQVTM and ANQGSEA. The CDR3, as DNA: TGCAGCGTTCTTCGAGCTAGGAGGGGAACTGAAGCTTTCTTT. Residues: CSVLRARRGTEAFF.

The chain carries TRBV30 and TRBJ1-3, with 7 positions matching TRBD1. J gave up 4 bases and V 3 bases, and 3 bases lay outside the gene matches. CDR3 length: 13 amino acids. CDR1 GTSNPN and CDR2 SVGIG come from the germline V gene (reference sequence). CDR3 DNA: TGTGCCTGGAGCAGGGGGTACGGAAACACCATATATTTT. Protein product: CAWSRGYGNTIYF.

The rearrangement joins TRBV11-2 to TRBJ1-2, with TRBD1 matching 7 bases. The CDR3 contains 15 residues. Germline V gene sequence: CDR1 SGHAT, CDR2 FQNNGV. Germline trimming cut 2 bases from V and 5 bases from J; bases unmatched to any gene: 8. In DNA, the CDR3 is TGTGCCAGCAGCTTACCCGACAGGGAGGGTTATGGCTACACCTTC. Protein product: CASSLPDREGYGYTF.

The chain uses TRBV10-3 and TRBJ2-1, with 8 bases lining up with TRBD2. This CDR3 spans 14 amino acids. Germline V gene sequence: CDR1 ENHRY, CDR2 SYGVKD. V lost 7 bases and J lost 7; bases outside the gene matches: 9. The CDR3 nucleotides are TGTGCCATCAAGGAAACGGGAGGGCCTAATGAGCAGTTCTTC. This sequence encodes CAIKETGGPNEQFF.

This clone was observed a few times. The chain couples TRBV4-1 to TRBJ2-2; 8 bases line up with TRBD2. J lost 4 bases, V lost 0 bases, and 7 bases had no gene match. The CDR3 runs 17 residues. Germline values: CDR1 MGHRA, CDR2 YSYEKL. The DNA for the CDR3 is TGCGCCAGCAGCCAAGATTACGAGCGGGGGTTCACCGGGGAGCTGTTTTTT. This translates into CASSQDYERGFTGELFF.

This clone was seen just once. The chain has TRBV9 and TRBJ2-5; 14 bases align to TRBD2. V lost 4 bases to trimming and J lost 5 bases; unmatched junction nucleotides: 10. The CDR3 loop spans 17 amino acids. Germline assignment: CDR1 SGDLS and CDR2 YYNGEE. CDR3 in amino acids: CASSSTSGRAGGETQYF. In DNA, the CDR3 is TGTGCCAGCAGCTCGACTAGCGGGAGGGCCGGCGGGGAGACCCAGTACTTC.

The V and J genes are TRBV5-1 and TRBJ2-3; D perhaps matches TRBD1 (6 bases). CDR3 length equals 16 residues. The germline gives CDR1 SGHRS, CDR2 YFSETQ. Trimming removed 0 bases at V and 2 bases at J, with 13 bases between. CDR3 nucleotide sequence: TGCGCCAGCAGCTTGGTTGAGACAGGTAACACAGATACGCAGTATTTT. This gives the protein CASSLVETGNTDTQYF.

The V gene is TRBV5-1, the J gene TRBJ2-1; 9 bases align to TRBD2. Per germline, CDR1 SGHRS and CDR2 YFSETQ. V dropped 4 bases and J dropped 5; count of bases not matched to a gene: 10. The CDR3 has 16 amino acids. CDR3 sequence: CASSPGGASGDNEQFF. The CDR3 DNA reads TGCGCCAGCAGCCCCGGGGGGGCTAGCGGGGACAATGAGCAGTTCTTC.

The rearrangement joins TRBV2 to TRBJ2-2, with D unresolved. The CDR3 totals 14 residues. V shed 6 bases and J shed 0 bases, with 8 bases lying between them. Germline values: CDR1 SNHLY, CDR2 FYNNEI. The CDR3 sequence is CASRGYANTGELFF. Here the CDR3 DNA reads TGTGCCAGCAGGGGGTACGCGAACACCGGGGAGCTGTTTTTT.

This rearrangement joins TRBV5-1 to TRBJ1-4; D gene uncertain. Germline loops: CDR1 SGHRS, CDR2 YFSETQ. The germline V and J ends were trimmed by 2 bases and 8 bases, with 10 bases remaining between them. The CDR3 has 13 residues. The CDR3 spells CASSFNLEEKLFF. CDR3 sequence (DNA): TGCGCCAGCAGCTTTAATCTCGAGGAAAAACTGTTTTTT.

V is TRBV21-1 and J is TRBJ2-1; the D call in the table, TRBD2, was not verified against the DNA. TRBV21-1 is described as a pseudogene. The CDR3 has 17 amino acids. The CDR3 nucleotides are TGTGCCAGCAGCAAAGGGTTCGGGACTAGCGGGGCGAATGAGCAGTTCTTC. Protein product: CASSKGFGTSGANEQFF.

The V and J genes are TRBV2 and TRBJ1-5; D perhaps matches TRBD1 (5 bases). CDR3 length: 13 residues. Germline V gene sequence: CDR1 SNHLY, CDR2 FYNNEI. Here the CDR3 DNA reads TGTGCTGGGGGGAGGGAAGGCAATCAGCCCCAGCATTTT. Its protein product is CAGGREGNQPQHF.

The chain has TRBV5-1 and TRBJ2-7, with 9 bases aligning to TRBD1. Losses at the gene ends were 1 base for V and 4 bases for J; bases not matched to a gene: 3. Germline V gene lookup returns CDR1 SGHRS and CDR2 YFSETQ. This CDR3 is built from 14 residues. CDR3 DNA: TGCGCCAGCAGCTTGACGGGACAGGGTTACGAGCAGTACTTC. Translating gives CASSLTGQGYEQYF.

The V call is TRBV10-3, the J call TRBJ2-5; 7 bases align to TRBD2. Germline V lookup: CDR1 ENHRY, CDR2 SYGVKD. With 3 bases clipped from V and 5 bases from J, the junction kept 9 bases outside the gene matches. This CDR3 comprises 15 residues. The CDR3 sequence: CAISDGGTGGETQYF. The CDR3 DNA sequence: TGTGCCATCAGTGATGGCGGGACCGGGGGGGAGACCCAGTACTTC.

The chain joins TRBV7-9 to TRBJ1-1; D unclear. This CDR3 contains 13 residues. Germline V gene sequence: CDR1 SEHNR, CDR2 FQNEAQ (reference sequence). The V end was cut by 6 bases, the J end by 7 bases, with 15 bases between. The CDR3 DNA follows: TGTGCCAGCAGTCCACAACTTGGCCTTGAAGCTTTCTTT. It translates to CASSPQLGLEAFF.

This clone was observed a handful of times. The rearrangement links TRBV4-1 to TRBJ2-3; D is tentatively TRBD1 or TRBD2 (5 bases each). Trimming cost V 8 bases and J 6 bases, with 12 bases left between them. Germline V gene lookup returns CDR1 MGHRA and CDR2 YSYEKL. The CDR3 runs 12 residues. CDR3 nucleotides: TGCGCCAGCTCCTCCCGGGACGATACGCAGTATTTT. Translating gives CASSSRDDTQYF.

The chain uses TRBV11-2 and TRBJ2-7; the match to TRBD2 covers 7 bases. Trimming at V came to 1 base and at J to 6 bases, leaving 21 bases not matched to a gene. The CDR3 has 19 residues. Germline-derived CDR1 and CDR2 are SGHAT and FQNNGV. CDR3 sequence reads: CASSLGARTRGRGLREQYF. Written as DNA, the CDR3 is TGTGCCAGCAGCTTAGGAGCCAGGACGCGCGGGAGAGGGTTGCGCGAGCAGTACTTC.

The chain joins TRBV30 to TRBJ1-1; no firm D call. Germline loops: CDR1 GTSNPN, CDR2 SVGIG (reference sequence). V was clipped by 4 bases and J by 4 bases, with 10 bases between them. This CDR3 comprises 12 residues. This chain's CDR3 is CAWNVPRTEAFF. CDR3 coding DNA: TGTGCCTGGAACGTCCCCCGCACTGAAGCTTTCTTT.

The rearrangement links TRBV29-1 to TRBJ1-1; D might be TRBD1 (5 bases). Germline V CDR1 and CDR2: SQVTM, ANQGSEA. Trimming stripped 6 bases from V and 6 bases from J, with 11 bases between. The CDR3 loop spans 11 amino acids. The CDR3 coding sequence is TGCAGCGTGAGCGGAGGGGCTGAAGCTTTCTTT. This sequence encodes CSVSGGAEAFF.

V is TRBV11-2 and J is TRBJ1-1; tentative D call: TRBD1 (5 bases). The CDR3 consists of 14 residues. Germline lookup yields CDR1 SGHAT and CDR2 FQNNGV. The V gene lost 5 bases and the J gene lost 5 bases, with 15 bases spanning the gap. The DNA of the CDR3 is TGTGCCAGCAGCCCTTTCCTTGGGGGAACTGAAGCTTTCTTT. It translates to CASSPFLGGTEAFF. Combining the CDR3 with reference TRBV11-2 and TRBJ1-1 gives the whole variable domain EAGVAQSPRYKIIEKRQSVAFWCNPISGHATLYWYQQILGQGPKLLIQFQNNGVVDDSQLPKDRFSAERLKGVDSTLKIQPAKLEDSAVYLCASSPFLGGTEAFFGQGTRLTVV.